These T cell receptor beta chains were read from a single sample in a study of T cells after yellow fever vaccination. In TCRdb, the 5' RACE reads were re-called with MiXCR into one record per CDR3 protein. Of a few hundred thousand distinct CDR3 sequences in the sample, less than 4.5% were seen once. Sequencing used PBMCs, obtained on the day of the yellow fever booster vaccination. These receptors all come from a man between 18 and 35 years old who received the YFV17D yellow fever vaccine. Each CDR3 is given with its conserved first and last residue. The D gene is left open where the match is weak. A row's size may be missing; if present it is once, few, many or a size class.

j_call,clone_size,d_call,v_call,cdr3_nt,cdr3_aa
TRBJ2-7,NA,NA,TRBV7-9,TGTGCCAGCAGCTTTTGGGCCCTCTCCTACGAGCAGTACTTC,CASSFWALSYEQYF
TRBJ2-7,many,NA,TRBV4-3,TGCGCCAGCAGCCAAGAAGAGGTTAACTACGAGCAGTACTTC,CASSQEEVNYEQYF
TRBJ2-4,many,TRBD1,TRBV18,TGTGCCAGCTCCGGGTGGGACAGTGAAAACATTCAGTACTTC,CASSGWDSENIQYF
TRBJ2-5,many,TRBD1,TRBV7-9,TGTGCCAGCGCGGACAGGGCCAGGGAGACCCAGTACTTC,CASADRARETQYF
TRBJ2-4,many,TRBD1,TRBV5-1,TGCGCCAGCAGCCGCACGGGACAGAAAAACATTCAGTACTTC,CASSRTGQKNIQYF
TRBJ2-3,many,TRBD2,TRBV27,TGTGCCAGCAAGGGAGCTCCGGGGACTAGCGGGCAAAGCACAGATACGCAGTATTTT,CASKGAPGTSGQSTDTQYF
TRBJ1-3,many,NA,TRBV30,TGTGCCTGGAGTCCTTCCGGTGGAAACACCATATATTTT,CAWSPSGGNTIYF
TRBJ2-3,NA,NA,TRBV10-3,TGTGCCATCACCCCTGGAAAGGGGGAGCAGACAGATACGCAGTATTTT,CAITPGKGEQTDTQYF
TRBJ1-3,NA,TRBD1,TRBV5-1,TGCGCCAGCAGCCGCGATCAGGGGGCTAACACCATATATTTT,CASSRDQGANTIYF
TRBJ2-2,NA,NA,TRBV6-2/TRBV6-3,TGTGCCACCAAAGACCCAGGCACCGGGGAGCTGTTTTTT,CATKDPGTGELFF
TRBJ2-5,many,TRBD1,TRBV5-1,TGCGCCAGCAGCTTGGCCAGGGGGCGGGAGACCCAGTACTTC,CASSLARGRETQYF
TRBJ2-6,NA,TRBD1,TRBV5-6,TGTGCCAGCAGCCAAGTTTACGGACAGGGGATTCCTGGGGCCAACGTCCTGACTTTC,CASSQVYGQGIPGANVLTF
TRBJ2-2,few,NA,TRBV24-1,TGTGCCACCAGGGTCAGGAACACCGGGGAGCTGTTTTTT,CATRVRNTGELFF
TRBJ1-1,many,NA,TRBV6-2/TRBV6-3,TGTGCCAGCAGTTACAGTGGGAGCGGGCAGACTGAAGCTTTCTTT,CASSYSGSGQTEAFF
TRBJ2-7,few,TRBD1,TRBV4-1,TGCGCCAGCAGCCATTCCGGGACAGCCTACGAGCAGTACTTC,CASSHSGTAYEQYF
TRBJ2-1,many,NA,TRBV5-4,TGTGCCAGCAGCCTCGACCGGTCGGGTGAGCAGTTCTTC,CASSLDRSGEQFF
TRBJ2-5,many,NA,TRBV4-2,TGTGCCAGCCCCCCAGAGGGGGGGCGGCAAGAGACCCAGTACTTC,CASPPEGGRQETQYF
TRBJ2-5,many,NA,TRBV29-1,TGCAGCGTTGAGGCGACCCGAGGGACCCAGTACTTC,CSVEATRGTQYF
TRBJ1-4,NA,TRBD1,TRBV5-1,TGCGCCAGCAGCGCGGCGGGGACAGGGTCTGAAAAACTGTTTTTT,CASSAAGTGSEKLFF
TRBJ2-7,few,NA,TRBV5-1,TGCGCCAGCAGCTTGGCTCGTGGCGGCAGCTCCTACGAGCAGTACTTC,CASSLARGGSSYEQYF
TRBJ2-2,few,TRBD2,TRBV4-3,TGCGCCAGCAGCCAACTGACTAGCGGGGGGGCAAACACCGGGGAGCTGTTTTTT,CASSQLTSGGANTGELFF
TRBJ2-3,many,NA,TRBV3-1,TGTGCCAGCAGCCAAGATCCGCCGATCCGCACAGATACGCAGTATTTT,CASSQDPPIRTDTQYF
TRBJ1-2,few,NA,TRBV5-1,TGCGCCAGCCGTACCTGGGCACGGGGGGGCGCAGGGTCGGGGACCTATGGCTACACCTTC,CASRTWARGGAGSGTYGYTF
TRBJ2-1,few,TRBD1,TRBV18,TGTGCCAGCTCACCAGAGCAGGGGGCGATAAGTGAGCAGTTCTTC,CASSPEQGAISEQFF